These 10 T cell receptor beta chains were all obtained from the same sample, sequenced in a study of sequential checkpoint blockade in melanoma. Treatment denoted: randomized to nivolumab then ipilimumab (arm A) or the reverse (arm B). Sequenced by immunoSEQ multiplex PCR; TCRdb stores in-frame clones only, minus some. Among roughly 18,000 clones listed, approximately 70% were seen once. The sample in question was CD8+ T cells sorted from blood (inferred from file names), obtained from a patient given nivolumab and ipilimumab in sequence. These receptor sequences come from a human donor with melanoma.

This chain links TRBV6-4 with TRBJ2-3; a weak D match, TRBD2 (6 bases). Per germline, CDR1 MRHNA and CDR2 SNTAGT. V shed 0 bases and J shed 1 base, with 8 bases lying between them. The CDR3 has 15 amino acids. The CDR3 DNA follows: TGTGCCAGCAGTGACTCTTCGGGGGGCACAGATACGCAGTATTTT. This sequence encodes CASSDSSGGTDTQYF.

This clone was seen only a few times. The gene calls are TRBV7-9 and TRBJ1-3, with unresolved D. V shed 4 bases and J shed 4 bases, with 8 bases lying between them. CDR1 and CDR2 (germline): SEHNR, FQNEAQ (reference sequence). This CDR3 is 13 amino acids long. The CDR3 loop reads CASSSPRGNTIYF. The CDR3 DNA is TGTGCCAGCAGCTCACCTAGGGGAAACACCATATATTTT.

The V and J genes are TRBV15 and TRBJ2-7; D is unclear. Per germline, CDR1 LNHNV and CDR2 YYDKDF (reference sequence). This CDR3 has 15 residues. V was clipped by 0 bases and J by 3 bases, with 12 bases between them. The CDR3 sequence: CATSRDRSVFYEQYF. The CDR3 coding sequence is TGTGCCACCAGCAGAGATCGATCGGTCTTCTACGAGCAGTACTTC.

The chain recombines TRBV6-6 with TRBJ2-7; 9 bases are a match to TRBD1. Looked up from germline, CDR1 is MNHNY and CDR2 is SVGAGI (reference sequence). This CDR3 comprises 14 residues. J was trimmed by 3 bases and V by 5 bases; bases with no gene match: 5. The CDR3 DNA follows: TGTGCCAGCAGTAAAGAGGGACAGGGCTACGAGCAGTACTTC. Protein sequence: CASSKEGQGYEQYF.

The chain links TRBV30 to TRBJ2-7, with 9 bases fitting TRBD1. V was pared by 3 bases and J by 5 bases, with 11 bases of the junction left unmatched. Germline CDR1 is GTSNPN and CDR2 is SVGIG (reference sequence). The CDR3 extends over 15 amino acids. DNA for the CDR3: TGTGCCTGGAGCATCGGGGACAGGGACAGGGACGAGCAGTACTTC. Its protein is CAWSIGDRDRDEQYF.

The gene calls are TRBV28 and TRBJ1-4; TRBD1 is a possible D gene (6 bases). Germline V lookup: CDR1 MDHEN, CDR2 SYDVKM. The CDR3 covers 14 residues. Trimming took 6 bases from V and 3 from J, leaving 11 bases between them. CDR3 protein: CASRQQGANEKLFF. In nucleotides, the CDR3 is TGTGCCAGCAGACAACAGGGCGCTAATGAAAAACTGTTTTTT.

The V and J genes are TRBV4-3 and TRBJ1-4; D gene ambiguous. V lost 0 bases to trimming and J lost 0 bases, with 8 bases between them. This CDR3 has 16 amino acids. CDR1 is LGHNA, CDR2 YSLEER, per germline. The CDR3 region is CASSQDVTTTNEKLFF. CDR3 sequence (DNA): TGCGCCAGCAGCCAAGATGTGACTACAACTAATGAAAAACTGTTTTTT.

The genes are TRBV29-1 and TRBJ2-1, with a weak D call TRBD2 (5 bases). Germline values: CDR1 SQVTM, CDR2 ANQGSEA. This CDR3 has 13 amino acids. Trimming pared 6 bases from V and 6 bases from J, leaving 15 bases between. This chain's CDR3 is CSVGTGDPNEQFF. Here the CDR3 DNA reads TGCAGCGTCGGAACCGGGGATCCCAATGAGCAGTTCTTC.

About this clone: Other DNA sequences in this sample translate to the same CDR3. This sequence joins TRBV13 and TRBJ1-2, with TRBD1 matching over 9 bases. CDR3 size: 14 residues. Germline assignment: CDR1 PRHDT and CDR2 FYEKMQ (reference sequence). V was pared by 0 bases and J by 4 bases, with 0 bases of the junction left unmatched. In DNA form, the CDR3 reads TGTGCCAGCAGCTTAGGGACAGGGGGCTATGGCTACACCTTC. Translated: CASSLGTGGYGYTF.

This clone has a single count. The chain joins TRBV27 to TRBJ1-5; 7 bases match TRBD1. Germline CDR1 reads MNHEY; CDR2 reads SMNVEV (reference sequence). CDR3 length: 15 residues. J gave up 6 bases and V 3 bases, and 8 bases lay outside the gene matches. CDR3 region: CASSLDRKRSQPQHF. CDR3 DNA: TGTGCCAGCAGTTTGGACAGGAAAAGGTCTCAGCCCCAGCATTTT.